A single sample is the source of the 20 T cell receptor beta chains below, sequenced in a study of monozygotic twins with inflammatory bowel disease (dated by TCRdb to the late 2010s). To prepare the library, 5' RACE was applied. Sequencing instrument: Illumina HiSeq 2500. Through TCRdb reprocessing, the reads give one entry per CDR3 protein sequence; DNA is omitted. The table for this sample records about 440,000 distinct CDR3 sequences. The ten largest clones add up to 2% to 3% of the sample. Sequencing was performed on blood. These receptors all come from a human donor with ulcerative colitis or Crohn's disease, or a healthy co-twin of an affected twin (not recorded which).

The V gene is TRBV7-2, the J gene TRBJ1-4. There are 14 residues in the CDR3. Germline CDR1 and CDR2: SGHTA and FQGNSA. The CDR3 loop reads CASSLRPAFEKLFF.

The gene calls are TRBV18 and TRBJ2-3; TCRdb indicates TRBD1, and absent DNA this call remains unverified. Germline CDR1 reads KGHSH; CDR2 reads LQKENI. The CDR3 sequence is 15 residues long. The CDR3 protein is CASSPGTGETDTQYF.

The rearrangement uses TRBV14 and TRBJ2-3; TCRdb's D call of TRBD2 is untestable without DNA. Per the germline V gene, CDR1 is SGHDN and CDR2 is FVKESK. CDR3 length equals 16 residues. CDR3 amino acids: CASSPGLAEGTDTQYF.

V usage is TRBV28 and J usage is TRBJ1-3; TCRdb's D call, TRBD1, is unchecked because there is no DNA. The CDR3 has 16 amino acids. Germline V gives CDR1 MDHEN, CDR2 SYDVKM. The CDR3 protein is CASSGHRGESGNTIYF. Variable domain in full (rest from reference TRBV28 and TRBJ1-3): DVKVTQSSRYLVKRTGEKVFLECVQDMDHENMFWYRQDPGLGLRLIYFSYDVKMKEKGDIPEGYSVSREKKERFSLILESASTNQTSMYLCASSGHRGESGNTIYFGEGSWLTVV.

The rearrangement links TRBV13 to TRBJ1-4. Germline loops: CDR1 PRHDT, CDR2 FYEKMQ (reference sequence). The CDR3 contains 15 residues. CDR3 loop: CASSFRGEANEKLFF.

V gene TRBV12-3 or TRBV12-4 combines with J gene TRBJ2-2; TCRdb lists TRBD2, though no DNA is available to test this call. The CDR3 consists of 16 residues. CDR3 sequence reads: CASRDQRAANTGELFF.

This chain connects TRBV27 to TRBJ2-7; the D gene TCRdb calls, TRBD2, cannot be checked with no DNA. Germline V gene lookup returns CDR1 MNHEY and CDR2 SMNVEV (reference sequence). There are 14 residues in the CDR3. This CDR3 reads CASSLTSFAYEQYF.

The chain couples TRBV11-2 to TRBJ2-1; checking the TCRdb D call of TRBD2 is not possible without DNA. Germline CDR1 SGHAT, CDR2 FQNNGV. This CDR3 is 16 amino acids long. CDR3 in amino acids: CASSSPLAGLYNEQFF.

The chain employs TRBV5-1 and TRBJ2-1. Germline V gives CDR1 SGHRS, CDR2 YFSETQ. CDR3 length: 14 residues. The CDR3 sequence is CASGSELSYNEQFF.

This chain joins TRBV5-1 and TRBJ1-1. The CDR3 extends over 13 amino acids. CDR1 and CDR2 (germline): SGHRS, YFSETQ. The CDR3 loop reads CASSLAGSGEAFF. The full variable domain, its missing parts supplied by reference TRBV5-1 and TRBJ1-1, is KAGVTQTPRYLIKTRGQQVTLSCSPISGHRSVSWYQQTPGQGLQFLFEYFSETQRNKGNFPGRFSGRQFSNSRSEMNVSTLELGDSALYLCASSLAGSGEAFFGQGTRLTVV.

The CDR3 sequence is CASSFSGTSAKELFF. The chain is built from TRBV7-2 and TRBJ2-2; TCRdb returns TRBD2, unconfirmable since there is no DNA. Germline V gene lookup returns CDR1 SGHTA and CDR2 FQGNSA. The CDR3 is 15 amino acids.

This chain uses TRBV5-1 with TRBJ2-3; lacking DNA, the TRBD2 call made by TCRdb goes unchecked. The CDR3 totals 15 residues. Germline V gives CDR1 SGHRS, CDR2 YFSETQ. CDR3 residues: CASSTGALLADTQYF.

The chain has TRBV10-3 and TRBJ2-3; TCRdb's assignment of TRBD1 cannot be checked, as there is no DNA. CDR3 length: 16 residues. CDR1 is ENHRY, CDR2 SYGVKD, per germline. The CDR3 reads CAISGPRDRATDTQYF.

The chain links TRBV7-2 to TRBJ1-4; TCRdb reports TRBD1, a call that lacks DNA to check it against. Looked up from germline, CDR1 is SGHTA and CDR2 is FQGNSA. The CDR3 is 15 residues long. The CDR3: CASSPGDSTNKKLFF.

This sequence joins TRBV20-1 and TRBJ2-5; the TCRdb D gene call, TRBD1, has no DNA to confirm it. Germline assignment: CDR1 DFQATT and CDR2 SNEGSKA (reference sequence). The CDR3 consists of 15 residues. CDR3 protein: CSARGTRSTQETQYF.

The chain has TRBV19 and TRBJ2-1; TCRdb reports TRBD2, a call that lacks DNA to check it against. Germline V gene data show CDR1 as LNHDA and CDR2 as SQIVND (reference sequence). The CDR3 runs to 17 residues. CDR3 amino acids: CASSGSGLAGPYNEQFF.

The chain employs TRBV5-1 and TRBJ2-5. CDR1 SGHRS and CDR2 YFSETQ come from the germline V gene. This CDR3 region has 12 residues. The chain's CDR3 is CASSLGEETQYF. Complete variable domain (other parts from reference TRBV5-1 and TRBJ2-5): KAGVTQTPRYLIKTRGQQVTLSCSPISGHRSVSWYQQTPGQGLQFLFEYFSETQRNKGNFPGRFSGRQFSNSRSEMNVSTLELGDSALYLCASSLGEETQYFGPGTRLLVL.

The chain couples TRBV20-1 to TRBJ1-2. From germline, CDR1 is DFQATT and CDR2 SNEGSKA (reference sequence). This CDR3 spans 12 amino acids. The CDR3 spells CSARDGERGYTF.

The V call is TRBV29-1, the J call TRBJ1-1; as DNA is missing, the TRBD1 call by TCRdb cannot be tested. Germline lookup yields CDR1 SQVTM and CDR2 ANQGSEA. CDR3 size: 12 residues. The CDR3 loop reads CSVESQVGEAFF.

The chain is built from TRBV7-2 and TRBJ2-1; TCRdb designates TRBD2, a call that cannot be tested without DNA. Germline V gives CDR1 SGHTA, CDR2 FQGNSA. There are 15 residues in the CDR3. CDR3 amino acids: CASSSSPYSYNEQFF.